The clone carrying this T cell receptor beta chain was found once. In the original processing: Researchers report that nucleated cell counts were estimated from reference gene primer amplification. The method was immunoSEQ multiplex PCR; TCRdb's version includes in-frame clones alone and lacks a portion of them. For V, J and clone size, that table is used; D and trimming come from the DNA. This table has 210,000 or so clones, about 84% appearing once. The data are from a study of blood T cell repertoires in COVID-19. The sequenced material came from PBMCs or T cells enriched from blood (not recorded which). This clonotype was sampled from a man aged 60 to 69 who had recovered from COVID-19.

The DNA of the CDR3 is TGTGCCAGCAGCTCTAGAGTAGGCCGAAAAGGAAACACCATATATTTT. It yields the protein CASSSRVGRKGNTIYF. The rearrangement uses TRBV3-1 (or the pseudogene TRBV3-2) and TRBJ1-3; D call uncertain. V lost 5 bases, J lost 4 bases, and 18 bases lay in between. The CDR3 length is 16 residues. Germline loops: CDR1 LGHDT, CDR2 YNNKEL (reference sequence).